These 13 T cell receptor beta chains came from one sample sequenced in a study of cytomegalovirus exposure and HLA in healthy donors. With 60 Vbeta and 13 Jbeta primers, the PCR was carried out. Measured with immunoSEQ multiplex PCR; TCRdb has only the in-frame clones, and not every one. This table lists about 60,000 clones. Sequencing used PBMCs. The receptors here all came from a boy aged 5-17 years in good health and CMV-seronegative.

The chain carries TRBV18 and TRBJ2-7; the match to TRBD1 covers 11 bases. V was pared by 5 bases and J by 2 bases, with 8 bases of the junction left unmatched. This CDR3 spans 16 amino acids. Germline-derived CDR1 and CDR2 are KGHSH and LQKENI. CDR3 loop: CASSSGQGASAYEQYF. Here the CDR3 DNA reads TGTGCCAGCTCATCCGGACAGGGGGCGTCCGCCTACGAGCAGTACTTC.

The chain couples TRBV25-1 to TRBJ1-3; possibly TRBD1 for D (6 bases). Trimming shortened V by 4 bases and J by 4 bases, and 8 bases separated the two germline ends. Germline CDR1 is MGHDK and CDR2 is SYGVNS. CDR3 length: 13 amino acids. The CDR3 coding sequence is TGTGCCAGCAGTGGACAGGACGGAAACACCATATATTTT. This sequence encodes CASSGQDGNTIYF.

The gene calls are TRBV2 and TRBJ1-5; 10 bases align to TRBD1. V dropped 5 bases and J dropped 5; count of bases not matched to a gene: 6. Germline loops: CDR1 SNHLY, CDR2 FYNNEI. The CDR3 covers 15 residues. The CDR3 bases are TGTGCCAGCAGTACGGACAGGGGGAGCCATCAGCCCCAGCATTTT. It codes for CASSTDRGSHQPQHF.

The genes are TRBV4-1 and TRBJ1-5, with 8 bases that match TRBD1. CDR3 length equals 15 residues. In germline, CDR1 is MGHRA, CDR2 YSYEKL. The ends lost 5 bases at V and 6 bases at J; junction bases unmatched: 9. CDR3 bases: TGCGCCAGCAGCAAAATGGACAGGGAGGCTCAGCCCCAGCATTTT. Its protein is CASSKMDREAQPQHF.

The rearrangement links TRBV2 to TRBJ1-2; TRBD1 matches at 8 bases. V was pared by 2 bases and J by 8 bases, with 7 bases of the junction left unmatched. The CDR3 totals 14 residues. Germline V gives CDR1 SNHLY, CDR2 FYNNEI. The CDR3 DNA reads as TGTGCCAGCAGTGAATCCTGGCAGGGGGCAGGCTACACCTTC. Protein product: CASSESWQGAGYTF.

The V and J genes are TRBV9 and TRBJ1-6, with TRBD1 matching 8 bases. CDR1 SGDLS and CDR2 YYNGEE come from the germline V gene. Trimming removed 5 bases from V and 8 bases from J; junction bases left unmatched: 9. This CDR3 has 15 amino acids. Here the CDR3 DNA reads TGTGCCAGCAGTCCTGGACAGGGTCCAGATTCACCCCTCCACTTT. Its translation is CASSPGQGPDSPLHF.

This sequence joins TRBV6-5 and TRBJ1-1; weak D call: TRBD1 (6 bases). Trimming took 2 bases from V and 4 from J, leaving 14 bases between them. Per the germline V gene, CDR1 is MNHEY and CDR2 is SVGAGI. The CDR3 spans 15 residues. CDR3 nucleotide sequence: TGTGCCAGCAGTTACGTGAGGGGAGGGGGCACTGAAGCTTTCTTT. Translation: CASSYVRGGGTEAFF.

This chain connects TRBV4-2 to TRBJ2-7; D is perhaps TRBD1 (5 bases). Germline V lookup: CDR1 LGHNA, CDR2 YNFKEQ. The V end lost 0 bases, the J end lost 3 bases, and 15 bases lay between the germline ends. This CDR3 is 16 amino acids long. The CDR3 reads CASSQDRSRQGYEQYF. Written as DNA, the CDR3 is TGTGCCAGCAGCCAAGATCGATCCCGGCAGGGCTACGAGCAGTACTTC.

V gene TRBV10-3 combines with J gene TRBJ1-1; 12 positions match TRBD1. V dropped 10 bases and J dropped 5; count of bases not matched to a gene: 8. Germline-derived CDR1 and CDR2 are ENHRY and SYGVKD. The CDR3 has 14 residues. The chain's CDR3 is CASAGTGGRTEAFF. The DNA for the CDR3 is TGTGCCAGCGCCGGGACAGGGGGCCGGACTGAAGCTTTCTTT.

This chain joins TRBV27 and TRBJ2-7, with TRBD2 as a possible D gene (5 bases). Trimming removed 4 bases at V and 0 bases at J, with 10 bases between. Germline CDR1 MNHEY, CDR2 SMNVEV (reference sequence). The length of the CDR3 is 14 residues. CDR3 amino acids: CASSSFGSSYEQYF. CDR3 bases: TGTGCCAGCAGTTCGTTTGGGAGCTCCTACGAGCAGTACTTC.

The chain links TRBV13 to TRBJ2-1, with TRBD2 identical over 9 bases. The CDR3 has 16 residues. Germline V CDR1 and CDR2: PRHDT, FYEKMQ (reference sequence). J gave up 2 bases and V 5 bases, and 7 bases lay outside the gene matches. DNA for the CDR3: TGTGCCAGCAGCAAAGAAGGCGGGGGGGCCTACAATGAGCAGTTCTTC. This codes for CASSKEGGGAYNEQFF.

V is TRBV25-1 and J is TRBJ1-2; 9 nucleotides match TRBD1. The CDR3 is made up of 14 amino acids. Trimming cost V 5 bases and J 3 bases; bases outside gene matches: 4. Germline lookup yields CDR1 MGHDK and CDR2 SYGVNS. CDR3 DNA: TGTGCCAGCAGTAAGGGACAGGGACACTATGGCTACACCTTC. It codes for CASSKGQGHYGYTF.

This chain uses TRBV28 with TRBJ2-3; D possibly corresponds to TRBD1 (5 bases). The V gene lost 7 bases and the J gene lost 3 bases, with 17 bases spanning the gap. CDR3 length equals 15 residues. The germline gives CDR1 MDHEN, CDR2 SYDVKM. The CDR3 loop is CASMGSQGSTDTQYF. In nucleotides, the CDR3 is TGTGCCAGCATGGGTAGCCAGGGAAGTACAGATACGCAGTATTTT.